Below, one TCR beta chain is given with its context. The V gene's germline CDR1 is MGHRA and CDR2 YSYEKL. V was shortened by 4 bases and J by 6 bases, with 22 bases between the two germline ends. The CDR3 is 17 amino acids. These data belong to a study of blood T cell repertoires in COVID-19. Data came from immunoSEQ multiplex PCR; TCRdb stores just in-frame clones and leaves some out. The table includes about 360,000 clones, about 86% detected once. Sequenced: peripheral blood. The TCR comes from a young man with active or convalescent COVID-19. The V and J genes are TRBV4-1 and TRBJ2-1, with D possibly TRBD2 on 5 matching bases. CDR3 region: CASSPYSLRVKINEQFF. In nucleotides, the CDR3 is TGCGCCAGCAGCCCGTATAGCTTGCGGGTTAAAATCAATGAGCAGTTCTTC.